Listed below are T cell receptor beta chains from one sample, sequenced in a study of T cell repertoires in cytomegalovirus infection. Their antigens are not known. Each CDR3 protein is one row after TCRdb ran MiXCR on the reads. The profile shows 570,000 or so distinct CDR3 sequences, over 35% of them singletons. The sequenced sample was cultured PBMCs, obtained from culture after CMV antigen stimulation. These receptors all stem from a human donor in good health (CMV status not recorded). Some clones in this sample may be carry-over from other donors' samples. The CDR3 runs from the conserved cysteine through the conserved F or W. The D gene is left open where the match is weak. Size is stated for part of the rows, as once, few or many counts, or as a class when the clone is expanded.

TGTGCCAGCAACCCGACAGAGACAGATACGCAGTATTTT | CASNPTETDTQYF | - | TRBJ2-3 | few | TRBV7-9
TGTGCCACCAGCCTCCCGGGGGGGGGTAGGGATGAGCAGTTCTTC | CATSLPGGGRDEQFF | TRBD2 | TRBJ2-1 | - | TRBV24-1
TGTGCCAGCAGCCTGACTTGGCTAACCTCCTACGAGCAGTACTTC | CASSLTWLTSYEQYF | - | TRBJ2-7 | - | TRBV12-3/TRBV12-4
TGTGCCAGCAGCCCGACCGGGACCCCCTACGAGCAGTACTTC | CASSPTGTPYEQYF | - | TRBJ2-7 | few | TRBV7-8
TGCGCCAGCAGCCAAGATGACGACAGAAATCAGCCCCAGCATTTT | CASSQDDDRNQPQHF | - | TRBJ1-5 | few | TRBV4-3
TGTGCCAGCACCGGGGACAGGGTAGGGACTGAAGCTTTCTTT | CASTGDRVGTEAFF | TRBD1 | TRBJ1-1 | - | TRBV12-3/TRBV12-4
TGTGCCAGCAGCTTAGATTCGGACAGCCGAGGGAAGTACTTC | CASSLDSDSRGKYF | - | TRBJ2-7 | - | TRBV7-2
TGTGCCAGCAGCCGTACGTGGCGGGGGGCCTCCTACGAGCAGTACTTC | CASSRTWRGASYEQYF | TRBD2 | TRBJ2-7 | - | TRBV7-2
TGTGCCAGCAGTTTAAACTCAGGCGGCAGGGATGAGCAGTTCTTC | CASSLNSGGRDEQFF | - | TRBJ2-1 | - | TRBV12-3/TRBV12-4
TGTGCCAGCAGCCCGGCCTCGACAGGATACTTGGAGGGCTACACCTTC | CASSPASTGYLEGYTF | - | TRBJ1-2 | - | TRBV7-9
TGTGCCAGCAGCTTAGAGGGCGGTCTCGAGCAGTACTTC | CASSLEGGLEQYF | - | TRBJ2-7 | - | TRBV7-9
TGTGCCAGCAGCCCCGGGACTATTCTGAACACCGGGGAGCTGTTTTTT | CASSPGTILNTGELFF | TRBD2 | TRBJ2-2 | - | TRBV11-2
TGCAGTGCTAGAGAGAGGTCTAGCGGGAAAGCCGGGGAGCTGTTTTTT | CSARERSSGKAGELFF | TRBD2 | TRBJ2-2 | - | TRBV20-1
TGCAGTGCTAGTTCCCTCAGGTTAGCGGCTAGCACAGATACGCAGTATTTT | CSASSLRLAASTDTQYF | - | TRBJ2-3 | - | TRBV20-1
TGTGCCGTGCAGGGGGCTGGGAGCAATCAGCCCCAGCATTTT | CAVQGAGSNQPQHF | TRBD1 | TRBJ1-5 | - | TRBV7-4
TGTGCCAGCAGTTTAGGGGACAGGTCTGCGGATCACCCGGCCGAGCAGTACTTC | CASSLGDRSADHPAEQYF | TRBD1 | TRBJ2-7 | few | TRBV12-3/TRBV12-4
TGTGCCACCAGCAGAGACCAGGGGGGCTACACCTTC | CATSRDQGGYTF | - | TRBJ1-2 | - | TRBV15
TGTGCCACCCGCGGCCTCTCTGGAAACACCATATATTTT | CATRGLSGNTIYF | - | TRBJ1-3 | few | TRBV6-5
TGTGCCAGCACCCGGACTAGCGGGAGGTTTAGCTCCTACAATGAGCAGTTCTTC | CASTRTSGRFSSYNEQFF | TRBD2 | TRBJ2-1 | - | TRBV6-2/TRBV6-3
TGTGCCAGCAGTTACTCGCCGACTAGCGTAACCTACGAGCAGTACTTC | CASSYSPTSVTYEQYF | TRBD2 | TRBJ2-7 | - | TRBV6-6
TGTGCCAGCAGTCCAGGGGGCCGTAGTAATGAAAAACTGTTTTTT | CASSPGGRSNEKLFF | TRBD1 | TRBJ1-4 | many | TRBV7-2
TGTGCCAGCAGCCGAGGACTGGAGGCCAATGAGCAGTTCTTC | CASSRGLEANEQFF | - | TRBJ2-1 | - | TRBV7-9
TGTGCCAGCAGCTTACCTAGCGGGGGAAACACCGGGGAGCTGTTTTTT | CASSLPSGGNTGELFF | TRBD2 | TRBJ2-2 | once | TRBV7-9
TGTGCCAGCAGCTTAGCAGGGTATGGCTACACCTTC | CASSLAGYGYTF | - | TRBJ1-2 | many | TRBV7-2
TGTGCCAGCAGTCCGGACAGGGGTGGCAATCAGCCCCAGCATTTT | CASSPDRGGNQPQHF | TRBD1 | TRBJ1-5 | - | TRBV6-2/TRBV6-3
TGTGCCAGCAGCCTCAATCGGGCAGTACGTACTTTCTACAATGAGCAGTTCTTC | CASSLNRAVRTFYNEQFF | - | TRBJ2-1 | few | TRBV7-2
TGTGCCAGCTCTCCAGGGGATTACTACGAGCAGTACTTC | CASSPGDYYEQYF | - | TRBJ2-7 | - | TRBV5-5
TGTGCCAGCTCGTTTCAATCAGGGGCGGGTGAAGCTTTCTTT | CASSFQSGAGEAFF | - | TRBJ1-1 | - | TRBV6-5
TGTGCCAGTAGTGATCCGGGGGGACAAGAGACCCAGTACTTC | CASSDPGGQETQYF | TRBD2 | TRBJ2-5 | few | TRBV19
TGTGCCAGCAGTTACCGACAGGGAAGCGGTGAGCAGTTCTTC | CASSYRQGSGEQFF | TRBD1 | TRBJ2-1 | - | TRBV12-3/TRBV12-4
TGTGCCAGCAGCCAAGAGGACAGGGGCTACGAGCAGTACTTC | CASSQEDRGYEQYF | TRBD1 | TRBJ2-7 | - | TRBV4-2
TGTGCCAGCAGCTTGGTACTAGCGGGGTTGAACACCGGGGAGCTGTTTTTT | CASSLVLAGLNTGELFF | TRBD2 | TRBJ2-2 | - | TRBV7-9
TGCAGTGCTAGGGGGGATGCTGGGGGGTCGGGAGATACGCAGTATTTT | CSARGDAGGSGDTQYF | - | TRBJ2-3 | - | TRBV20-1
TGTGCCAGCAGCGTCGTGGGTAGCAATCAGCCCCAGCATTTT | CASSVVGSNQPQHF | - | TRBJ1-5 | - | TRBV6-1
TGTGCCAGCAGTTATAGACTAGCGGGGCTCAATGAGCAGTTCTTC | CASSYRLAGLNEQFF | TRBD2 | TRBJ2-1 | few | TRBV6-5
TGTGCCAGCAGCGTACAGGGGGGGAAGAATGAGCAGTTCTTC | CASSVQGGKNEQFF | - | TRBJ2-1 | few | TRBV7-2
TGTGCCAGCAGCTCTCCATTGACTAGCGGGAGCACAGATACGCAGTATTTT | CASSSPLTSGSTDTQYF | TRBD2 | TRBJ2-3 | few | TRBV7-9
TGTGCCAGCCTTAGGAGCGGGAACCCGAGGACAGATACGCAGTATTTT | CASLRSGNPRTDTQYF | TRBD2 | TRBJ2-3 | - | TRBV6-1
TGTGCCAGCACGCTTAGGGGGACAGTCTCCTACAATGAGCAGTTCTTC | CASTLRGTVSYNEQFF | TRBD1 | TRBJ2-1 | few | TRBV6-6
TGCGCCAGCAAGGTTAAGGGAAGGAGCAATCAGCCCCAGCATTTT | CASKVKGRSNQPQHF | - | TRBJ1-5 | - | TRBV5-1
TGTGCCAGCAGCGAAATGACTAGCAGGAGAAGGTTCAGCACCGGGGAGCTGTTTTTT | CASSEMTSRRRFSTGELFF | TRBD2 | TRBJ2-2 | - | TRBV7-6